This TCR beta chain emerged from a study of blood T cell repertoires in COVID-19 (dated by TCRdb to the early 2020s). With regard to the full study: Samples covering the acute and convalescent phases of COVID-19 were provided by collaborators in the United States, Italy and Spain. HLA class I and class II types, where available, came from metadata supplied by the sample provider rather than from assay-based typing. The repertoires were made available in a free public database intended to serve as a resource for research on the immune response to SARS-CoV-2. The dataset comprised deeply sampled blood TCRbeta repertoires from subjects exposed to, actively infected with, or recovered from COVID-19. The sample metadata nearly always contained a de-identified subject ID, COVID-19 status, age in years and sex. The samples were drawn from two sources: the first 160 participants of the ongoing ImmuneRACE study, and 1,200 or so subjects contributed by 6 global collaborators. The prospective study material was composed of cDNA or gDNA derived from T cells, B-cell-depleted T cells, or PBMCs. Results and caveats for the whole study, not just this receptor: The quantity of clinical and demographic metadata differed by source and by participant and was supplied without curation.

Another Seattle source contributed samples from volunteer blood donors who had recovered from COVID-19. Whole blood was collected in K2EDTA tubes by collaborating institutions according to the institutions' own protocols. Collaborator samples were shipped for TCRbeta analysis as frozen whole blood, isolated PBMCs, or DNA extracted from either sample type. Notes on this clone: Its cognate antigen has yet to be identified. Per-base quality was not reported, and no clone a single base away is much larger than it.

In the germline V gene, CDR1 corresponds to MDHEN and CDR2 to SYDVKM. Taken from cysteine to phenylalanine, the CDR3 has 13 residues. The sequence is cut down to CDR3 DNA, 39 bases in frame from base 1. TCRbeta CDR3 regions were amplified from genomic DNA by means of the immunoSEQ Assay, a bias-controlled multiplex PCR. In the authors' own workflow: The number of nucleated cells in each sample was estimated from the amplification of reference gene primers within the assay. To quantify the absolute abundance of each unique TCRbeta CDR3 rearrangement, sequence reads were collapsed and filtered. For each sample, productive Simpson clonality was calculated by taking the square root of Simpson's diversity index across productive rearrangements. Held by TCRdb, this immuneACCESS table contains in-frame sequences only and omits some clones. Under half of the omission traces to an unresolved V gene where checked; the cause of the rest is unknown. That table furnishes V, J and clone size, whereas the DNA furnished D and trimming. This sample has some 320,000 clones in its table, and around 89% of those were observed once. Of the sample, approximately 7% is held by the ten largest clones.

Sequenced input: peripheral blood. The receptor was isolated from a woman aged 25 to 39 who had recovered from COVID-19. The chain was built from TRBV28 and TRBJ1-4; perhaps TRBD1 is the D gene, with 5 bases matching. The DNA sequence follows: TGTGCTTCACTCGGGGGAGGGAATGAAAAACTGTTTTTT. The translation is CASLGGGNEKLFF.